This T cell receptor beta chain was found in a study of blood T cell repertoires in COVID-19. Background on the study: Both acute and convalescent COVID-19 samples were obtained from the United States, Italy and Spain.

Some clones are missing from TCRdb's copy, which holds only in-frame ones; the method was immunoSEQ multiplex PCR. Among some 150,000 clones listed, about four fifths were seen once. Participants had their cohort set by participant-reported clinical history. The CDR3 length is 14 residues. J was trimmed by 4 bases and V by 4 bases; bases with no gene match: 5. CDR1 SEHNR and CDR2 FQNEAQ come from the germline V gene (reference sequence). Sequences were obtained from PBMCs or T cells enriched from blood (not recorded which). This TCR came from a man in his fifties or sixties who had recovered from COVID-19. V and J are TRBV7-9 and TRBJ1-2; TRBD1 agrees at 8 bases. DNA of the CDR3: TGTGCCAGCAGCTCCCAGGGGGCGGTCTATGGCTACACCTTC. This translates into CASSSQGAVYGYTF.